Following are 30 T cell receptor beta chains from one sample sequenced in a study of molecular identifiers for immune sequencing clone quantification. MiXCR, run by TCRdb on the PCR reads, gives a single entry per CDR3 protein. The sample comprises 37,000 or so distinct CDR3 sequences, about 24% of which are singletons, and approximately 0.89% rests with the top ten. The source material was naive CD8+ T cells from blood, with Jurkat cell RNA spiked in. As to subset: FACS-sorted CD8+CD4-CCR7+CD45RA+ naive T cells. The receptors shown here come from a human donor in good health. Some libraries in this study had Jurkat cell RNA spiked in.

This clonotype was recorded at least ten times. The V and J genes are TRBV6-6 and TRBJ2-5; D call uncertain. Germline V gene data show CDR1 as MNHNY and CDR2 as SVGAGI (reference sequence). V dropped 5 bases and J dropped 1 base, with 11 bases sitting between them. CDR3 length equals 14 residues. CDR3 sequence reads: CASSQAAIQETQYF. Here the CDR3 DNA reads TGTGCCAGCAGTCAGGCGGCCATCCAAGAGACCCAGTACTTC.

This clonotype came up many times. The chain joins TRBV27 to TRBJ2-3; 12 nucleotides align to TRBD2. CDR1 MNHEY and CDR2 SMNVEV come from the germline V gene (reference sequence). The CDR3 has 17 amino acids. The ends lost 1 base at V and 5 bases at J; junction bases unmatched: 7. CDR3 in amino acids: CASSLLASGGAVDTQYF. DNA for the CDR3: TGTGCCAGCAGTTTATTGGCTAGCGGGGGGGCCGTAGATACGCAGTATTTT.

This clonotype was found a few times. This may come from a read error, since a much larger clone is one base off. The DNA of the CDR3 is TGTGCCAGCCCCCGAGACCCGAACACCGGGGAGCTGTTTTTT. Translated, it gives CASPRDPNTGELFF. V and J are TRBV12-3 or TRBV12-4 and TRBJ2-2; no definite D call. CDR3 length: 14 amino acids. With 8 bases removed from V and 0 bases from J, the gap between germline ends came to 10 bases.

Turning to this clonotype: A much larger clone lies one base from this, so it may be a read error. The V and J genes are TRBV3-1 and TRBJ2-7, with D unresolved. The ends were cut back, 1 base at V and 5 bases at J, with 21 bases in the middle. The CDR3 contains 17 residues. Germline CDR1 reads LGHDT; CDR2 reads YNNKEL (reference sequence). CDR3 region: CASSQGYSQIDFNEQYF. CDR3 bases: TGTGCCAGCAGCCAAGGTTACAGCCAGATCGACTTCAACGAGCAGTACTTC.

This clonotype has a count of ten or more. The chain links TRBV6-1 to TRBJ1-4; D gene uncertain. V was pared by 6 bases and J by 5 bases, with 10 bases between. This CDR3 has 13 residues. Germline V gene sequence: CDR1 MNHNS, CDR2 SASEGT. CDR3 bases: TGTGCCAGCAGAGGAATCGAGAATGAAAAACTGTTTTTT. It yields the protein CASRGIENEKLFF.

This clonotype was counted ten times or more. This chain connects TRBV15 to TRBJ1-6; D is undetermined. The germline V and J ends were trimmed by 3 bases and 0 bases, with 9 bases remaining between them. Germline lookup yields CDR1 LNHNV and CDR2 YYDKDF (reference sequence). The CDR3 is 16 residues long. Here the CDR3 DNA reads TGTGCCACCAGCAGGACGATGAGCTCCTATAATTCACCCCTCCACTTT. The encoded protein is CATSRTMSSYNSPLHF.

This clonotype was counted between two and nine times. Given a much more abundant clone one base away, this may be a read error. The chain couples TRBV28 to TRBJ2-7; D tentatively fits TRBD1 or TRBD2 (5 bases each). CDR3 size: 11 residues. Germline loops: CDR1 MDHEN, CDR2 SYDVKM. The CDR3 DNA sequence: TGTGCCAGCAGGGACGTGGGGGAGCGGTACTTC. Amino acid sequence: CASRDVGERYF.

This clonotype was found many times. This rearrangement joins TRBV30 to TRBJ2-7; D is ambiguous. Germline-derived CDR1 and CDR2 are GTSNPN and SVGIG (reference sequence). The ends were cut back, 0 bases at V and 3 bases at J, with 9 bases in the middle. This CDR3 is 13 amino acids long. The chain's CDR3 is CAWSVSNSYEQYF. Written as DNA, the CDR3 is TGTGCCTGGAGTGTAAGCAATAGCTACGAGCAGTACTTC. Together with reference TRBV30 and TRBJ2-7, the CDR3 gives the full variable domain: SQTIHQWPATLVQPVGSPLSLECTVEGTSNPNLYWYRQAAGRGLQLLFYSVGIGQISSEVPQNLSASRPQDRQFILSSKKLLLSDSGFYLCAWSVSNSYEQYFGPGTRLTVT.

A few counts support this clonotype. A much bigger clone sits one base away, suggesting this may be a read error. The rearrangement uses TRBV4-1 and TRBJ1-4; D gene uncertain. Germline V gene sequence: CDR1 MGHRA, CDR2 YSYEKL. This CDR3 region has 15 residues. CDR3 coding DNA: TGCGCCAGCAGCCAGGAGGGAAGGAGGAATGAAGAACTGTTTTTT. It encodes CASSQEGRRNEELFF.

This clonotype was counted ten times or more. The genes are TRBV4-3 and TRBJ2-7; 10 bases are shared with TRBD2. Germline CDR1 reads LGHNA; CDR2 reads YSLEER. The CDR3 contains 14 residues. The trim removed 5 bases at V and 4 bases at J, leaving 5 bases unmatched. CDR3 protein: CASSYSSGSYEQYF. For the CDR3, the DNA is TGCGCCAGCAGCTACTCTAGCGGGAGTTACGAGCAGTACTTC.

V is TRBV19 and J is TRBJ2-2; the match to TRBD2 covers 8 bases. The J segment lost 5 bases and the V segment lost 9 bases, leaving 5 bases of the junction unmatched. The CDR3 runs to 13 residues. CDR1 and CDR2 from the germline V gene are LNHDA and SQIVND (reference sequence). The CDR3 reads CASGRDETGELFF. The CDR3 coding sequence is TGTGCCAGCGGGAGGGATGAGACCGGGGAGCTGTTTTTT.

This clonotype was recorded many times. The chain has TRBV19 and TRBJ1-5; D is uncertain. Trimming shortened V by 6 bases and J by 7 bases, and 13 bases separated the two germline ends. The germline gives CDR1 LNHDA, CDR2 SQIVND (reference sequence). This CDR3 is 13 amino acids long. This CDR3 reads CASSDTTRQPQHF. DNA of the CDR3: TGTGCCAGTAGCGACACGACTAGGCAGCCCCAGCATTTT. Variable domain in full (rest from reference TRBV19 and TRBJ1-5): DGGITQSPKYLFRKEGQNVTLSCEQNLNHDAMYWYRQDPGQGLRLIYYSQIVNDFQKGDIAEGYSVSREKKESFPLTVTSAQKNPTAFYLCASSDTTRQPQHFGDGTRLSIL.

In its sample, this clonotype was seen many times. The chain uses TRBV11-2 and TRBJ2-2; perhaps D is TRBD1 or TRBD2 (5 bases each). Germline CDR1 and CDR2: SGHAT and FQNNGV. Deletions cut 2 bases from V and 13 bases from J, with 17 bases between. The CDR3 sequence is 14 residues long. CDR3 DNA: TGTGCCAGCAGCTTACCCGAGGGACGTTTAGGGCTGTTTTTT. Its translation is CASSLPEGRLGLFF.

The table lists this clonotype with many counts. The chain recombines TRBV4-1 with TRBJ2-7; 9 bases align to TRBD1. The V and J ends lost 1 base and 4 bases, in that order; junction bases with no gene match: 5. The V gene's germline CDR1 is MGHRA and CDR2 YSYEKL. The CDR3 is made up of 15 amino acids. CDR3 coding DNA: TGCGCCAGCAGCCAAGCAGCGACAGGGGGATACGAGCAGTACTTC. This encodes CASSQAATGGYEQYF.

For this clonotype: Just one base apart from a much larger clone, this may be a read error. The chain joins TRBV18 to TRBJ2-5, with D uncertain. V was clipped by 3 bases and J by 1 base, with 18 bases between them. CDR3 length: 17 amino acids. CDR1 and CDR2 (germline): KGHSH, LQKENI. In DNA form, the CDR3 reads TGTGCCAGCTCACCGTCAAGCCCAGCGTGGCTCCAAGAGACCCAGTACTTC. Its protein is CASSPSSPAWLQETQYF.

The J gene is TRBJ2-4, the V gene TRBV7-3, with a possible D match to TRBD1 (5 bases). V gave up 0 bases and J gave up 1 base, with 13 bases separating them. Germline CDR1 SGHTA, CDR2 FQGTGA. The CDR3 spans 17 residues. The CDR3 loop is CASSLTGQRSAKNIQYF. In nucleotides, the CDR3 is TGTGCCAGCAGCTTAACGGGGCAGAGAAGTGCCAAAAACATTCAGTACTTC.

This clonotype has a handful of counts. The CDR3 spells CASSLQTTGWDGYTF. For the CDR3, the DNA is TGTGCCAGCAGCTTACAAACGACAGGGTGGGATGGCTACACCTTC. V gene TRBV28 combines with J gene TRBJ1-2; 7 bases are a match to TRBD1. Germline CDR1 reads MDHEN; CDR2 reads SYDVKM. With V trimmed by 6 bases and J by 6 bases, 13 bases remained unmatched. The CDR3 has 15 residues.

The CDR3 DNA reads TGTGCCAGCAGTTTTCGGGGGAATCAGCCCCAGCATTTT. It yields the protein CASSFRGNQPQHF. The V and J genes are TRBV12-3 or TRBV12-4 and TRBJ1-5, with a weak D call TRBD1 (5 bases). This CDR3 comprises 13 residues. The V and J ends lost 3 bases and 4 bases respectively, with 7 bases between them.

The V call is TRBV29-1, the J call TRBJ2-3; TRBD2 matches 10 bases. Losses at the gene ends were 7 bases for V and 4 bases for J; bases not matched to a gene: 14. This CDR3 contains 16 residues. From germline, CDR1 is SQVTM and CDR2 ANQGSEA. The CDR3 bases are TGCAGCGCCTGGAGAGCCGGGACTAGCGCCCCAGATACGCAGTATTTT. Encoded protein: CSAWRAGTSAPDTQYF.

On this clonotype itself: The conserved phenylalanine or tryptophan normally closing the CDR3 is absent here, so this likely arose from a read error. V and J are TRBV20-1 and TRBJ1-1; D may be TRBD1 (5 bases). The CDR3 sequence is 13 residues long. The germline V gene encodes CDR1 DFQATT and CDR2 SNEGSKA (reference sequence). The CDR3 DNA sequence: TGCTGTGCTACGACAGAGATCAACACTGAAGCTTTCCTT. It translates to CCATTEINTEAFL.

Points on this clonotype: A clone one base away is much larger, so this may be a read error. The chain employs TRBV28 and TRBJ2-7; 9 bases match TRBD1. The germline gives CDR1 MDHEN, CDR2 SYDVKM. The CDR3 length is 14 residues. V trimming: 8 bases; J trimming: 3 bases; junction bases outside the gene matches: 8. The CDR3: CASGSRDRVYEQYF. In nucleotides, the CDR3 is TGTGCCAGCGGTTCCCGGGACAGGGTCTACGAGCAGTACTTC.

This clonotype was counted many times. V usage is TRBV12-3 or TRBV12-4 and J usage is TRBJ2-4; TRBD1 agrees at 10 bases. V dropped 6 bases and J dropped 4; count of bases not matched to a gene: 6. The CDR3 is made up of 15 amino acids. The CDR3 DNA sequence: TGTGCCAGCAGGACAGGGGGCCGCCGGAAAAACATTCAGTACTTC. Translation: CASRTGGRRKNIQYF.

This clonotype came up many times. The chain has TRBV28 and TRBJ2-3; D tentatively reads TRBD1 or TRBD2 (5 bases each). CDR3 size: 14 residues. CDR1 is MDHEN and CDR2 is SYDVKM in the germline V gene. V dropped 3 bases and J dropped 2 bases, with 9 bases sitting between them. CDR3: CASSLGDDTDTQYF. The CDR3 DNA follows: TGTGCCAGCAGTTTGGGGGACGACACAGATACGCAGTATTTT.

The chain recombines TRBV12-3 or TRBV12-4 with TRBJ2-7; no clear D. Trimming took off 1 base at V and 11 bases at J, with 12 bases between the two ends. This CDR3 is built from 12 residues. The CDR3 sequence: CASSLESMSKYF. DNA of the CDR3: TGTGCCAGCAGTTTAGAATCGATGTCCAAGTACTTC.

In its sample, this clonotype was seen many times. This sequence joins TRBV5-8 and TRBJ2-7, with D perhaps being TRBD1 or TRBD2 (5 bases each). The CDR3 contains 13 residues. Deletions cut 4 bases from V and 2 bases from J, with 10 bases between. Looked up from germline, CDR1 is SGHTS and CDR2 is YDEGEE. The CDR3: CASSPGPTYEQYF. CDR3 sequence (DNA): TGTGCCAGCAGCCCGGGGCCGACCTACGAGCAGTACTTC.

This clonotype was observed at least ten times. The chain recombines TRBV4-1 with TRBJ2-7, with 7 bases that match TRBD1. CDR1 MGHRA and CDR2 YSYEKL come from the germline V gene. The J segment lost 3 bases and the V segment lost 2 bases, leaving 7 bases of the junction unmatched. The CDR3 has 15 amino acids. The CDR3 DNA follows: TGCGCCAGCAGCCAACTCCCGGACAGGATCTACGAGCAGTACTTC. Translation: CASSQLPDRIYEQYF.

A remark on this clonotype: A junction end diverges from the germline sequence, so it may reflect a read error. The V call is TRBV28, the J call TRBJ2-3; 13 nucleotides match TRBD2. CDR1 and CDR2 from the germline V gene are MDHEN and SYDVKM. This CDR3 is built from 17 residues. The CDR3 loop reads CARSFTSGGARTDTQYF. Written as DNA, the CDR3 is TGTGCCCGCAGTTTTACTAGCGGGGGGGCGCGCACAGATACGCAGTATTTT.

The table lists this clonotype with a few counts. A much more abundant neighbour one base away suggests this may be a read error. The conserved phenylalanine or tryptophan is not found at the CDR3 terminus, so this likely reflects a read error. The chain combines TRBV7-6 with TRBJ2-3; D is undetermined. Per germline, CDR1 SGHVS and CDR2 FNYEAQ. The CDR3 covers 12 residues. Trimming removed 4 bases from V and 3 bases from J, with 5 bases in between. CDR3 protein: CASSYRTDTQYL. CDR3 nucleotide sequence: TGTGCCAGCAGCTACCGGACAGATACGCAGTATCTT.

Concerning this clonotype itself: One base away lies a much larger clone, so this may be a sequencing read error. The V call is TRBV3-1, the J call TRBJ1-1; 9 bases map to TRBD1. Germline lookup yields CDR1 LGHDT and CDR2 YNNKEL (reference sequence). This CDR3 has 15 residues. CDR3 sequence: CAGSTTGGTDTEAFF. CDR3 nucleotides: TGTGCCGGCAGCACTACAGGGGGCACGGACACTGAAGCTTTCTTT.

This clonotype has ten or more counts. The CDR3 protein is CSARILSGYQETQYF. The CDR3 region has the DNA TGCAGTGCTAGGATATTAAGCGGGTACCAAGAGACCCAGTACTTC. This chain uses TRBV20-1 with TRBJ2-5, with D maybe TRBD2 (6 bases). Germline CDR1 and CDR2: DFQATT and SNEGSKA (reference sequence). There are 15 residues in the CDR3. Trimming took off 3 bases at V and 0 bases at J, with 14 bases between the two ends.